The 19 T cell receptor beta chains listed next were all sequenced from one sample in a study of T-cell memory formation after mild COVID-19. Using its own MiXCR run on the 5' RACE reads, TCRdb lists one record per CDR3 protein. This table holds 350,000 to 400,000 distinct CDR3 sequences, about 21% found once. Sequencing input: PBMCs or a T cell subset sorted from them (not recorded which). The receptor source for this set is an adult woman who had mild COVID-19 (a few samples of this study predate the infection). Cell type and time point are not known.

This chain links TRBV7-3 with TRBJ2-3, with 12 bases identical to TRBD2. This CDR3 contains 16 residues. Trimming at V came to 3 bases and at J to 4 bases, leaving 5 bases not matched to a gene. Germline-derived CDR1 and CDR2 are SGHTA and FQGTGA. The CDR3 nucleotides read TGTGCCAGCAGCTTTCGACTAGCGGGAGTGGCAGATACGCAGTATTTT. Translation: CASSFRLAGVADTQYF. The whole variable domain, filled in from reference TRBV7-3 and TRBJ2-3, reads GAGVSQTPSNKVTEKGKYVELRCDPISGHTALYWYRQSLGQGPEFLIYFQGTGAADDSGLPNDRFFAVRPEGSVSTLKIQRTERGDSAVYLCASSFRLAGVADTQYFGPGTRLTVL.

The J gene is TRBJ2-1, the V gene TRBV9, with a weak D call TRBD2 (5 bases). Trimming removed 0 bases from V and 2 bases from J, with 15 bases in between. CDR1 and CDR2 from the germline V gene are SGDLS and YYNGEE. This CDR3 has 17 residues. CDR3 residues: CASSVDAWTGTYNEQFF. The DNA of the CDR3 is TGTGCCAGCAGCGTAGATGCCTGGACGGGGACCTACAATGAGCAGTTCTTC.

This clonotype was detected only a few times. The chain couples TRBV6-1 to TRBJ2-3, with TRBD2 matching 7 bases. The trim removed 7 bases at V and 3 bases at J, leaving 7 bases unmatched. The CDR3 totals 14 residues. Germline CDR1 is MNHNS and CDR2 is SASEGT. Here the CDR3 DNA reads TGTGCCAGCACACGTAGTAGCGGGACAGATACGCAGTATTTT. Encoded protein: CASTRSSGTDTQYF.

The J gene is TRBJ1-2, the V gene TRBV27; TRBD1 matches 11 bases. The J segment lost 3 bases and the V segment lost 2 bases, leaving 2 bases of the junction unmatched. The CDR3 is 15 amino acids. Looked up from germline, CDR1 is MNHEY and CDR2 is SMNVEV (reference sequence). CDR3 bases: TGTGCCAGCAGTTTAGGGACAGGGGGGTACTATGGCTACACCTTC. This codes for CASSLGTGGYYGYTF.

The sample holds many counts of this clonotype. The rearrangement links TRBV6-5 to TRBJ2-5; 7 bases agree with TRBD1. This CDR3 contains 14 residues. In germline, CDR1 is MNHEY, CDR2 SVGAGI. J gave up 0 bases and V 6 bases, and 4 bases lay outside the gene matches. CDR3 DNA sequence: TGTGCCAGCAGGACACAGGGGAACCAAGAGACCCAGTACTTC. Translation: CASRTQGNQETQYF.

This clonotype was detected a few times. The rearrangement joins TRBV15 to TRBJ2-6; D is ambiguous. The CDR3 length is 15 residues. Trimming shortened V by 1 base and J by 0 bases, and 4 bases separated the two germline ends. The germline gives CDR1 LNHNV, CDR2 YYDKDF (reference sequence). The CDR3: CATSRVPSGANVLTF. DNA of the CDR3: TGTGCCACCAGCAGAGTGCCCTCTGGGGCCAACGTCCTGACTTTC.

In DNA form, the CDR3 reads TGTGCCAGCTCACCTCTTAGCAGGAACACTGAAGCTTTCTTT. Its protein is CASSPLSRNTEAFF. This chain links TRBV18 with TRBJ1-1; D gene uncertain. Trimming left V 3 bases short and J 1 base short, with 9 bases between. Germline V lookup: CDR1 KGHSH, CDR2 LQKENI. This CDR3 has 14 residues. Full variable domain (missing parts from reference TRBV18 and TRBJ1-1): NAGVMQNPRHLVRRRGQEARLRCSPMKGHSHVYWYRQLPEEGLKFMVYLQKENIIDESGMPKERFSAEFPKEGPSILRIQQVVRGDSAAYFCASSPLSRNTEAFFGQGTRLTVV.

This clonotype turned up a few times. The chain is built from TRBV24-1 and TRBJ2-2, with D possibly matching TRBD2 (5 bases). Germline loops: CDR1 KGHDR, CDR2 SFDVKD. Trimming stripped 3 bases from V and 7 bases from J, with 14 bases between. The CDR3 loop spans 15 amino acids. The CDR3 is CATSDGPGNHGELFF. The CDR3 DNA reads TGTGCCACCAGTGATGGGCCGGGGAATCACGGGGAGCTGTTTTTT.

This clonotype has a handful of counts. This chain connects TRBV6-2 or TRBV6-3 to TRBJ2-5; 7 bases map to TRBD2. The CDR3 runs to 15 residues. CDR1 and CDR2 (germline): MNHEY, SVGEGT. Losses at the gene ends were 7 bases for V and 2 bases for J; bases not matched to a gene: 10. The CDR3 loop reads CASKPRDYRQETQYF. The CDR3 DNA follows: TGTGCCAGCAAACCCCGGGACTACCGTCAAGAGACCCAGTACTTC.

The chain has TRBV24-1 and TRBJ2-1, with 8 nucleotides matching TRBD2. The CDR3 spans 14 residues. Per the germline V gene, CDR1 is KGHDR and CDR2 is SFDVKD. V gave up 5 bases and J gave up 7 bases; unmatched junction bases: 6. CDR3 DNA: TGTGCCACCAGTGCAGCGGGAGCTCAGAATGAGCAGTTCTTC. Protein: CATSAAGAQNEQFF.

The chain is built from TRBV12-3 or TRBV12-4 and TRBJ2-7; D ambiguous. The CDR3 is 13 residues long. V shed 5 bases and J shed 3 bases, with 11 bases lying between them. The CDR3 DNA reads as TGTGCCAGCAGTGAGAGGTTATACTACGAGCAGTACTTC. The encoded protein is CASSERLYYEQYF.

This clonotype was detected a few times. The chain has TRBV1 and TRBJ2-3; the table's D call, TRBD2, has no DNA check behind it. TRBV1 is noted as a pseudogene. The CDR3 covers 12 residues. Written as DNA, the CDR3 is TGCACCAGCAGCCGGAGCGGAACCGCGCAGTATTTT. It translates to CTSSRSGTAQYF.

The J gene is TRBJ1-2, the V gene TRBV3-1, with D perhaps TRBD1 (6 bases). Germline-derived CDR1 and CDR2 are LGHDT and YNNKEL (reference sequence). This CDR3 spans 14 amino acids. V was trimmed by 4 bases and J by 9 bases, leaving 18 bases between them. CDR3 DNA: TGTGCCAGCAGCCCTCGACAGGAGAGGACGAGCTACACCTTC. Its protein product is CASSPRQERTSYTF.

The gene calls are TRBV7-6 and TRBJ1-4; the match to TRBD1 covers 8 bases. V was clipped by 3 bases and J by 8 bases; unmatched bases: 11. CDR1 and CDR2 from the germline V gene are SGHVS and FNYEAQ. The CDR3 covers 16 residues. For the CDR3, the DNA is TGTGCCAGCAGCTTGCTACCGGACAGGGTAGGGGAAAAACTGTTTTTT. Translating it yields CASSLLPDRVGEKLFF.

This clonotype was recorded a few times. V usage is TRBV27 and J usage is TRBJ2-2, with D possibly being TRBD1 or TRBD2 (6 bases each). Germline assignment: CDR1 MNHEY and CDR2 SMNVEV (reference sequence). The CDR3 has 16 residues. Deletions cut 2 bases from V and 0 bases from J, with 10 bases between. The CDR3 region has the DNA TGTGCCAGCAGTTTACGCGGGACACCGAACACCGGGGAGCTGTTTTTT. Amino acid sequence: CASSLRGTPNTGELFF.

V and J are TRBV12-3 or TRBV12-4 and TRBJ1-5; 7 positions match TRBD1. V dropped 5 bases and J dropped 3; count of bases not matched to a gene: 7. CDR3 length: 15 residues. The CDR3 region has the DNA TGTGCCAGCAGTCCACAGGGGTTGGTCAATCAGCCCCAGCATTTT. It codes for CASSPQGLVNQPQHF.

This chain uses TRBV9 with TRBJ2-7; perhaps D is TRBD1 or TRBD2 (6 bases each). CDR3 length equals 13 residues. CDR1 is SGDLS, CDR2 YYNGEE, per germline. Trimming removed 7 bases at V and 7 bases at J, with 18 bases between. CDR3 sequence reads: CASGAGGGSEQYF. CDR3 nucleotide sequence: TGTGCCAGCGGAGCCGGAGGGGGAAGTGAGCAGTACTTC.

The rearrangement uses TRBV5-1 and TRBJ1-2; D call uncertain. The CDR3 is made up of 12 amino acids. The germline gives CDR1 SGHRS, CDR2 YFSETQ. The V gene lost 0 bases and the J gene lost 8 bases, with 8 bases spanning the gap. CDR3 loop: CASSLEDSGYTF. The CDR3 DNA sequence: TGCGCCAGCAGCTTGGAGGACTCAGGCTACACCTTC.

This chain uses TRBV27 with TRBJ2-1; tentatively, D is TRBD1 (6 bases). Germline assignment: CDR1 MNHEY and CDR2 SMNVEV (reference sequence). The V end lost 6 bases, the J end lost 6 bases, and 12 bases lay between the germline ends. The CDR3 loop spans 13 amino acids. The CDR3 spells CASSFRQANEQFF. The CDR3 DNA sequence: TGTGCCAGCAGCTTCAGACAGGCCAATGAGCAGTTCTTC.